This T cell receptor beta chain is from a study of early stage breast cancer tumors. Study-wide points: Tumors had 2 to 3-fold higher T cell density and higher clonality than adjacent normal breast tissue.

Data came from immunoSEQ multiplex PCR; TCRdb stores just in-frame clones and leaves some out. The table shows roughly 49,000 clones, with around 80% occurring only once. Per germline, CDR1 SGHNT and CDR2 YYREEE (reference sequence). V gave up 5 bases and J gave up 4 bases; unmatched junction bases: 2. The CDR3 length is 14 residues. About this clone itself: Its antigen remains unknown.

The V call is TRBV5-4, the J call TRBJ2-1; TRBD2 aligns across 11 bases. This clonotype originated in a person aged 35-49 years with breast cancer. The specimen sequenced was blood. CDR3 sequence reads: CASRLAGDYNEQFF. As DNA, the CDR3 is TGTGCCAGCAGACTAGCGGGAGATTACAATGAGCAGTTCTTC.